Sequencing of this TCR beta chain was carried out in a study of T cell responses to AZD1222 COVID-19 vaccine. CDR1 PRHDT and CDR2 FYEKMQ come from the germline V gene (reference sequence). The ends were cut back, 0 bases at V and 4 bases at J, with 19 bases in the middle. This CDR3 has 18 residues. Libraries were prepared by immunoSEQ multiplex PCR; TCRdb keeps only in-frame clonotypes and omits some of them. Of some 160,000 clones in the sample, around 92% are singletons; the top ten hold over 0.7%. The chain joins TRBV13 to TRBJ2-1, with D maybe TRBD1 (5 bases). This receptor was obtained from an adult in good health. The sequenced sample was peripheral blood, obtained on day 0 of AZD1222 vaccination. The CDR3 here is CASSLGNLREGVYNEQFF. The CDR3 DNA sequence: TGTGCCAGCAGCTTAGGCAACCTCAGGGAAGGAGTTTACAATGAGCAGTTCTTC.